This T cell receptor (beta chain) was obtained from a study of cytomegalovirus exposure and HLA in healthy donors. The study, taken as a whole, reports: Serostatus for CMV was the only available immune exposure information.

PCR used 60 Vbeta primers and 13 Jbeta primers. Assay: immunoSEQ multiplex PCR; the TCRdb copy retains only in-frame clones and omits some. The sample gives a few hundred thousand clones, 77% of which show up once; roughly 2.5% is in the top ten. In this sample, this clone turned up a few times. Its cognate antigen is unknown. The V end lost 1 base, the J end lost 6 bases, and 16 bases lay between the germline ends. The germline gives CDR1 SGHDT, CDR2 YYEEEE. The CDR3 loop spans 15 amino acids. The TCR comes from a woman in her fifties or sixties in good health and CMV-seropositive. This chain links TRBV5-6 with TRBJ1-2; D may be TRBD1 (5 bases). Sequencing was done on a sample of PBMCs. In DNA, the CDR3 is TGTGCCAGCAGCTTGTTGCAGGGCTGGGGGGATGGCTACACCTTC. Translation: CASSLLQGWGDGYTF.